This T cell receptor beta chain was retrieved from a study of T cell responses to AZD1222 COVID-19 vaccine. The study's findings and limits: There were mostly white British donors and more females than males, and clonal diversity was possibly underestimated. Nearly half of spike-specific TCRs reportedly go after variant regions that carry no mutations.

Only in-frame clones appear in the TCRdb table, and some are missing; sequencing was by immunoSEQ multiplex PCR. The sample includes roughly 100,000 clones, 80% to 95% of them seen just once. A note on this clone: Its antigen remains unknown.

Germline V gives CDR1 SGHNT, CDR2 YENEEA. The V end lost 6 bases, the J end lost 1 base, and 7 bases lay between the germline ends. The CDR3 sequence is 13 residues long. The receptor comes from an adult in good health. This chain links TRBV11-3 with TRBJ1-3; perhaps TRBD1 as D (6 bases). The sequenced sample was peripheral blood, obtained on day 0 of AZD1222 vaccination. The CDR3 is CASSTGSGNTIYF. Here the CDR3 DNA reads TGTGCCAGCAGTACAGGGTCTGGAAACACCATATATTTT.